The 20 T cell receptor beta chains below all came from one sample that was sequenced in a study. MiXCR, run by TCRdb on the RT-PCR reads, gives a single entry per CDR3 protein. The table shows 650,000 to 800,000 distinct CDR3 sequences, with approximately 14% occurring only once. The sequenced sample was memory CD4+ T cells from blood. The receptors here all came from a female donor in good health, serving as a healthy control.

Comment on this clonotype: Germline is not matched at one junction end, which may reflect a read error. The chain links TRBV6-5 to TRBJ2-1; D call uncertain. Germline loops: CDR1 MNHEY, CDR2 SVGAGI. This CDR3 is built from 15 residues. The DNA of the CDR3 is TGTGCCAGCAGCCCCGTCCCTGTGCGCTACAATGGGCAGTTCTTC. This codes for CASSPVPVRYNGQFF.

The V gene is TRBV10-3, the J gene TRBJ1-2; D gene uncertain. In germline, CDR1 is ENHRY, CDR2 SYGVKD. The CDR3 spans 14 residues. V gave up 0 bases and J gave up 4 bases, with 9 bases separating them. The chain's CDR3 is CAISESGGPYGYTF. The DNA for the CDR3 is TGTGCCATCAGTGAGTCGGGAGGGCCCTATGGCTACACCTTC.

This clonotype was seen a handful of times. This chain uses TRBV7-2 with TRBJ2-7; 13 bases match TRBD2. CDR1 is SGHTA, CDR2 FQGNSA, per germline. V gave up 3 bases and J gave up 7 bases; unmatched junction bases: 9. The CDR3 spans 16 residues. The CDR3 DNA is TGTGCCAGCAGCTTCCGGACTAGCGGGAGTTCCGGGGAGCAGTACTTC. Translating gives CASSFRTSGSSGEQYF.

This clonotype was seen at least ten times. The chain couples TRBV15 to TRBJ2-3, with 9 bases aligning to TRBD1. The CDR3 is 17 residues long. Germline V lookup: CDR1 LNHNV, CDR2 YYDKDF (reference sequence). With V trimmed by 0 bases and J by 6 bases, 10 bases remained unmatched. CDR3 residues: CATSRDKPGQGSDTQYF. DNA for the CDR3: TGTGCCACCAGCAGAGACAAGCCGGGACAGGGCTCGGATACGCAGTATTTT.

This chain uses TRBV11-2 with TRBJ2-1; D is possibly TRBD2 (5 bases). The germline CDR1 and CDR2 sequences are SGHAT and FQNNGV. The CDR3 sequence is 13 residues long. The ends were cut back, 5 bases at V and 7 bases at J, with 12 bases in the middle. CDR3 region: CASSRGGPNEQFF. DNA of the CDR3: TGTGCCAGCAGCCGCGGAGGACCGAATGAGCAGTTCTTC.

CDR3 sequence reads: CASSEKQGANTGELFF. The DNA of the CDR3 is TGTGCCAGCAGCGAGAAACAGGGGGCGAACACCGGGGAGCTGTTTTTT. This chain links TRBV9 with TRBJ2-2, with 8 bases lining up with TRBD1. This CDR3 contains 16 residues. Germline CDR1 is SGDLS and CDR2 is YYNGEE. V was clipped by 3 bases and J by 0 bases; unmatched bases: 4.

The chain links TRBV28 to TRBJ2-5; D is possibly TRBD1 or TRBD2 (5 bases each). The V end lost 3 bases, the J end lost 7 bases, and 12 bases lay between the germline ends. CDR1 is MDHEN and CDR2 is SYDVKM in the germline V gene. This CDR3 spans 13 amino acids. CDR3 amino acids: CASSFGTVPTQYF. The CDR3 DNA follows: TGTGCCAGCAGTTTCGGGACGGTTCCGACCCAGTACTTC.

This sequence joins TRBV20-1 and TRBJ2-1; 11 bases line up with TRBD2. CDR3 length: 16 amino acids. Germline values: CDR1 DFQATT, CDR2 SNEGSKA (reference sequence). V lost 4 bases, J lost 9 bases, and 14 bases stayed unmatched. CDR3 sequence (DNA): TGCAGTGCTATTAAGGGAGTACTAGCGGGAGCTGGTGAGCAGTTCTTC. Translating it yields CSAIKGVLAGAGEQFF.

The rearrangement uses TRBV5-1 and TRBJ1-2; TRBD1 aligns across 8 bases. Germline V gene lookup returns CDR1 SGHRS and CDR2 YFSETQ. V shed 4 bases, J shed 6 bases, and the junction held 8 bases outside the gene matches. CDR3 length: 14 amino acids. The CDR3 DNA reads TGCGCCAGCAGCCCTGGACAGGGCCCGGATGGCTACACCTTC. Translation gives CASSPGQGPDGYTF.

This clonotype appeared a few times. The rearrangement links TRBV5-1 to TRBJ2-1; 11 bases agree with TRBD2. The CDR3 is 17 residues long. The ends lost 0 bases at V and 5 bases at J; junction bases unmatched: 7. Germline-derived CDR1 and CDR2 are SGHRS and YFSETQ. The CDR3 spells CASSLGIAGGSHNEQFF. Here the CDR3 DNA reads TGCGCCAGCAGCTTGGGAATAGCGGGAGGGTCCCACAATGAGCAGTTCTTC.

The chain joins TRBV6-6 to TRBJ1-4; possibly TRBD1 for D (6 bases). The CDR3 is made up of 19 amino acids. Germline V gene data show CDR1 as MNHNY and CDR2 as SVGAGI (reference sequence). V lost 2 bases and J 4 bases, leaving 23 bases between the germline ends. The CDR3 sequence: CASSYGRGSHLVYNEKLFF. For the CDR3, the DNA is TGTGCCAGCAGTTACGGGAGGGGGTCGCACTTAGTCTATAATGAAAAACTGTTTTTT.

This clonotype was counted only a few times. V is TRBV9 and J is TRBJ2-1, with TRBD2 matching over 8 bases. The CDR3 loop spans 17 amino acids. Looked up from germline, CDR1 is SGDLS and CDR2 is YYNGEE. V lost 5 bases, J lost 2 bases, and 12 bases stayed unmatched. The CDR3 bases are TGTGCCAGCAGTCCAATATTCGGCGGGGGGACCTACAATGAGCAGTTCTTC. Protein sequence: CASSPIFGGGTYNEQFF.

This clonotype was observed a few times. The chain is built from TRBV3-1 and TRBJ1-1; no definite D call. This CDR3 contains 18 residues. Germline CDR1 reads LGHDT; CDR2 reads YNNKEL (reference sequence). V lost 2 bases and J 1 base, leaving 20 bases between the germline ends. The CDR3 protein is CASSQRGSSESSNTEAFF. CDR3 DNA sequence: TGTGCCAGCAGCCAAAGAGGGTCCTCTGAGTCCTCGAACACTGAAGCTTTCTTT.

This chain joins TRBV5-1 and TRBJ2-1, with D tentatively TRBD2 (6 bases). V was cut by 2 bases and J by 6 bases, with 12 bases left in between. Germline V lookup: CDR1 SGHRS, CDR2 YFSETQ. This CDR3 comprises 14 residues. The CDR3 bases are TGCGCCAGCAGCTTTCCGGGGACTCCCAATGAGCAGTTCTTC. This codes for CASSFPGTPNEQFF.

This clonotype was observed many times. This rearrangement joins TRBV9 to TRBJ2-7, with a possible D match to TRBD1 (6 bases). Germline V gene lookup returns CDR1 SGDLS and CDR2 YYNGEE. V was cut by 3 bases and J by 0 bases, with 10 bases left in between. There are 14 residues in the CDR3. The CDR3, as DNA: TGTGCCAGCAGCGCCTCAGGGGTCTCCTACGAGCAGTACTTC. Amino acids: CASSASGVSYEQYF. The full variable domain, rest sourced from reference TRBV9 and TRBJ2-7, is DSGVTQTPKHLITATGQRVTLRCSPRSGDLSVYWYQQSLDQGLQFLIQYYNGEERAKGNILERFSAQQFPDLHSELNLSSLELGDSALYFCASSASGVSYEQYFGPGTRLTVT.

This clonotype has a count of ten or more. This rearrangement joins TRBV20-1 to TRBJ2-3; D possibly uses TRBD1 or TRBD2 (7 bases each). The CDR3 length is 16 residues. Germline-derived CDR1 and CDR2 are DFQATT and SNEGSKA (reference sequence). Deletions cut 1 base from V and 5 bases from J, with 19 bases between. The CDR3 protein is CSARVAGRGPLDTQYF. The CDR3 DNA sequence: TGCAGTGCTAGAGTCGCTGGGAGGGGGCCATTAGATACGCAGTATTTT.

This clonotype has more than one count but fewer than ten. V gene TRBV20-1 combines with J gene TRBJ2-2; TRBD2 matches 8 bases. This CDR3 is 18 amino acids long. The V gene end was trimmed by 0 bases and the J gene end by 1 base; junction bases not matched to a gene: 10. Germline CDR1 is DFQATT and CDR2 is SNEGSKA (reference sequence). The CDR3 region is CSARDVLAGDRNTGELFF. The CDR3 DNA reads TGCAGTGCTAGAGATGTGCTAGCGGGTGACAGGAACACCGGGGAGCTGTTTTTT.

This clonotype was recorded a few times. This chain uses TRBV5-1 with TRBJ1-1; TRBD1 might be the D (6 bases). The CDR3 length is 15 residues. V lost 5 bases to trimming and J lost 1 base, with 15 bases between them. Looked up from germline, CDR1 is SGHRS and CDR2 is YFSETQ. The CDR3, as DNA: TGCGCCAGCAGTGAGGGGGGGCTAGGGAACACTGAAGCTTTCTTT. Protein product: CASSEGGLGNTEAFF. Combining the CDR3 with reference TRBV5-1 and TRBJ1-1 gives the whole variable domain KAGVTQTPRYLIKTRGQQVTLSCSPISGHRSVSWYQQTPGQGLQFLFEYFSETQRNKGNFPGRFSGRQFSNSRSEMNVSTLELGDSALYLCASSEGGLGNTEAFFGQGTRLTVV.

This CDR3 reads CASSLSGVAGGDTQYF. DNA of the CDR3: TGTGCCAGCAGCCTTAGCGGGGTCGCTGGGGGAGATACGCAGTATTTT. The V call is TRBV7-7, the J call TRBJ2-3; 8 nucleotides match TRBD2. Germline values: CDR1 SSHAT, CDR2 FNYEAQ (reference sequence). The CDR3 has 16 residues. The junction had 12 bases not matched to a gene; V was cut back by 5 bases and J by 5 bases.

The chain recombines TRBV6-1 with TRBJ2-1, with D unclear. The V gene lost 2 bases and the J gene lost 0 bases, with 8 bases spanning the gap. The CDR3 is made up of 15 amino acids. Per the germline V gene, CDR1 is MNHNS and CDR2 is SASEGT. This chain's CDR3 is CASSERASSYNEQFF. The CDR3 nucleotides read TGTGCCAGCAGTGAACGGGCGAGCTCCTACAATGAGCAGTTCTTC.